These 7 T cell receptor beta chains share one sample of origin, sequenced in a study of blood T cell repertoires in COVID-19. Sequencing used immunoSEQ multiplex PCR; TCRdb keeps in-frame clones, though not all of them. This table holds about 170,000 clones, more than 70% found once. Sequenced material: peripheral blood. The origin of the receptors is a man in his fifties or sixties who had recovered from COVID-19.

The chain recombines TRBV7-2 with TRBJ2-7, with D tentatively TRBD2 (6 bases). V gave up 3 bases and J gave up 1 base, with 13 bases separating them. CDR3 length: 15 residues. CDR1 SGHTA and CDR2 FQGNSA come from the germline V gene. CDR3 loop: CASSLGLGDSYEQYF. CDR3 in DNA: TGTGCCAGCAGCTTGGGACTGGGGGATTCCTACGAGCAGTACTTC. Supplemented by reference TRBV7-2 and TRBJ2-7, the full variable domain reads GAGVSQSPSNKVTEKGKDVELRCDPISGHTALYWYRQSLGQGLEFLIYFQGNSAPDKSGLPSDRFSAERTGGSVSTLTIQRTQQEDSAVYLCASSLGLGDSYEQYFGPGTRLTVT.

This chain joins TRBV11-2 and TRBJ2-5, with 10 positions matching TRBD1. This CDR3 has 16 residues. Germline CDR1 and CDR2: SGHAT and FQNNGV. Trimming at V came to 4 bases and at J to 5 bases, leaving 10 bases not matched to a gene. As DNA, the CDR3 is TGTGCCAGCAGCTCACAAGGCGGGACAGGGGTCGAGACCCAGTACTTC. Translating gives CASSSQGGTGVETQYF.

This chain connects TRBV30 to TRBJ2-1; 10 bases fit TRBD2. The CDR3 runs 14 residues. The germline gives CDR1 GTSNPN, CDR2 SVGIG (reference sequence). V dropped 8 bases and J dropped 2; count of bases not matched to a gene: 6. This chain's CDR3 is CAGSSGGTYNEQFF. As DNA, the CDR3 is TGTGCCGGGTCTAGCGGGGGAACCTACAATGAGCAGTTCTTC.

The chain employs TRBV3-1 (or the pseudogene TRBV3-2) and TRBJ1-5, with D possibly matching TRBD1 (5 bases). The CDR3 is made up of 20 amino acids. Trimming removed 0 bases at V and 0 bases at J, with 21 bases between. Germline-derived CDR1 and CDR2 are LGHDT and YNNKEL (reference sequence). The CDR3 DNA reads as TGTGCCAGCAGCCAAGAAGAAACCGGATACAGGAATTTTAGCAATCAGCCCCAGCATTTT. This codes for CASSQEETGYRNFSNQPQHF.

J is TRBJ1-4 and V is TRBV4-3, with D possibly being TRBD1 (5 bases). This CDR3 is 15 amino acids long. CDR1 is LGHNA and CDR2 is YSLEER in the germline V gene. V gave up 2 bases and J gave up 4 bases, with 11 bases separating them. Written as DNA, the CDR3 is TGCGCCAGCAGCCAACCGGGCGGGGGTAATGAAAAACTGTTTTTT. Residues: CASSQPGGGNEKLFF.

V is TRBV2 and J is TRBJ2-5; 13 bases map to TRBD2. The CDR3 extends over 15 amino acids. J was trimmed by 3 bases and V by 4 bases; bases with no gene match: 2. CDR1 is SNHLY, CDR2 FYNNEI, per germline. The CDR3 spells CASSGTSGSKETQYF. CDR3 DNA: TGTGCCAGCAGTGGGACTAGCGGGAGTAAAGAGACCCAGTACTTC.

The chain uses TRBV2 and TRBJ1-1; a possible D gene is TRBD1 (5 bases). Trimming pared 3 bases from V and 6 bases from J, leaving 17 bases between. The CDR3 consists of 15 residues. The germline V gene has CDR1 SNHLY and CDR2 FYNNEI. This CDR3 reads CASSDGDLTGSEAFF. CDR3 sequence (DNA): TGTGCCAGCAGTGATGGGGACTTAACAGGTTCTGAAGCTTTCTTT.